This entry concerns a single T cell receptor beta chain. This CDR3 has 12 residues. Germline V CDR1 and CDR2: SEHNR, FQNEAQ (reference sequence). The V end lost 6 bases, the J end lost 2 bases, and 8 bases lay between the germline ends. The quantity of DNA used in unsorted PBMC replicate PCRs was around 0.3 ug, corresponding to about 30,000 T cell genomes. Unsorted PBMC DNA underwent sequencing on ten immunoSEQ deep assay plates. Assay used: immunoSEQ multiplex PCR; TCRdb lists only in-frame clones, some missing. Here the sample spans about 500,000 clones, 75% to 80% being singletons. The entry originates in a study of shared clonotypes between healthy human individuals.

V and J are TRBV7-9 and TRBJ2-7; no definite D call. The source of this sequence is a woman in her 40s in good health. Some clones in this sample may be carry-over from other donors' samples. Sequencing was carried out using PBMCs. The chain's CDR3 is CASRGLTYEQYF. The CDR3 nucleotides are TGTGCCAGCAGAGGGCTAACCTACGAGCAGTACTTC.